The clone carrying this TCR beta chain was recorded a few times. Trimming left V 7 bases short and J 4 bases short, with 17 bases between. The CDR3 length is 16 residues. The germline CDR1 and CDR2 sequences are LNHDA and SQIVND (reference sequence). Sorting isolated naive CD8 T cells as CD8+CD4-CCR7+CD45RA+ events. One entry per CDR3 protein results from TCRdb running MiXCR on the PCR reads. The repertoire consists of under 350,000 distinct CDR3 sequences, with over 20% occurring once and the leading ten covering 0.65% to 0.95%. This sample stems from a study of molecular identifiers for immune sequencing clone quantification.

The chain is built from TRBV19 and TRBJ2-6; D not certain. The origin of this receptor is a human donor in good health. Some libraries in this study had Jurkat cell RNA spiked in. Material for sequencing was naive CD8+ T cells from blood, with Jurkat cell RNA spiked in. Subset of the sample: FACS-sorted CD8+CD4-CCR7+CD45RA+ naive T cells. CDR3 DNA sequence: TGTGCCAGTATCCCCACGAAAGGCGGCGGGGCCAACGTCCTGACTTTC. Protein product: CASIPTKGGGANVLTF.